This TCR beta chain was retrieved from a study of shared clonotypes between healthy human individuals. V gave up 3 bases and J gave up 9 bases, with 9 bases separating them. The CDR3 loop spans 12 amino acids. CDR1 and CDR2 (germline): MNHEY, SMNVEV (reference sequence). The protocol was immunoSEQ multiplex PCR, while the TCRdb copy is restricted to in-frame clones and leaves out a portion. The top ten hold around 1.7% of the sample, which has millions of clones, more than 85% seen once. CD45RO negativity and positive selection for CCR7 defined naive CD8 cells, a population that excluded terminally differentiated effector memory CD45RA+ cells.

The chain employs TRBV27 and TRBJ2-1; D ambiguous. The sequenced sample was naive CD8+ T cells from PBMCs. The sequence derives from a man aged 18 to 35 in good health. Some clones in this sample may be carry-over from other donors' samples. In DNA form, the CDR3 reads TGTGCCAGCAGTTTTGACCTAAGTGAGCAGTTCTTC. It yields the protein CASSFDLSEQFF.